This TCR beta chain was recorded in a study of cytomegalovirus exposure and HLA in healthy donors. Germline assignment: CDR1 MNHEY and CDR2 SMNVEV (reference sequence). This CDR3 spans 14 amino acids. Trimming took 10 bases from V and 5 from J, leaving 18 bases between them. A multiplex PCR was run with 60 Vbeta primers and 13 Jbeta primers. Per the original data handling: Around 80 million unique TCR beta chains, roughly 11 million of them shared, were counted by a later analysis. Measured with immunoSEQ multiplex PCR; TCRdb has only the in-frame clones, and not every one. The D gene and trimming were derived from the DNA, and the V and J assignments and clone size from that table. Found here are some 120,000 clones, 80% of them singletons; the top ten hold around 3%. General study findings and limits: Most TCR sequences proved rare, with some public TCRs found in many donors. A missense DCLRE1C variant was associated with V- and J-gene trimming of TCR beta chains in a later analysis, and an independent cohort replicated the association. The study assumed roughly uniform donor sequencing depth for presence/absence analyses.

About this clone: As yet, its antigen is unknown.

The sample comprised PBMCs. The V gene is TRBV27, the J gene TRBJ2-1; perhaps TRBD2 as D (7 bases). The source of this sequence is a male donor in good health and CMV-seronegative. DNA of the CDR3: TGTGCCATACGTGGGGGGGCAGGTCACAATGAGCAGTTCTTC. Its protein product is CAIRGGAGHNEQFF.